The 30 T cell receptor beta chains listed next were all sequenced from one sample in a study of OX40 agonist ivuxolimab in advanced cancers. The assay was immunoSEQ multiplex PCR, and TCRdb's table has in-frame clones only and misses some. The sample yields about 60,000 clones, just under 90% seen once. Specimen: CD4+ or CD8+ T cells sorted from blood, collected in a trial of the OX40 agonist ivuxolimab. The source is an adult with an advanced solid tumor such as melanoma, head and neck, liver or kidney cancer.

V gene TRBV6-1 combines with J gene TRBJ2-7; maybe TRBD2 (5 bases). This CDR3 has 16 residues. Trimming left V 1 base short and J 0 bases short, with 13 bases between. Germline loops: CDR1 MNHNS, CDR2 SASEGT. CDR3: CASSEEPSGSSYEQYF. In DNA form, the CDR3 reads TGTGCCAGCAGTGAAGAGCCGAGCGGTAGCTCCTACGAGCAGTACTTC.

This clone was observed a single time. The CDR3 here is CASSTRALSGNTIYF. DNA for the CDR3: TGTGCCAGCAGCACCCGGGCCCTCTCTGGAAACACCATATATTTT. The rearrangement links TRBV13 to TRBJ1-3, with D unclear. The CDR3 runs 15 residues. V dropped 5 bases and J dropped 0 bases, with 11 bases sitting between them. Per the germline V gene, CDR1 is PRHDT and CDR2 is FYEKMQ (reference sequence).

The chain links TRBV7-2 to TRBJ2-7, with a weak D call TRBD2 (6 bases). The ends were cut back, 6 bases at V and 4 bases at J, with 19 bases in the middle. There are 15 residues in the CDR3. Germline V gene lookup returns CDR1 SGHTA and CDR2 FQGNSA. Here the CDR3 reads CASSFQGGSFYEQYF. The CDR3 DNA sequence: TGTGCCAGCAGTTTCCAGGGAGGTTCCTTTTACGAGCAGTACTTC.

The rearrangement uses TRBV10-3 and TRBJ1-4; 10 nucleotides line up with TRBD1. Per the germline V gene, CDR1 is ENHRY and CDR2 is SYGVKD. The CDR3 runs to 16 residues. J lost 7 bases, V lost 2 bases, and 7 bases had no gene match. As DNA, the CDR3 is TGTGCCATCAGTGAGGGATCGACAGGGGGCCTTGAAAAACTGTTTTTT. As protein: CAISEGSTGGLEKLFF.

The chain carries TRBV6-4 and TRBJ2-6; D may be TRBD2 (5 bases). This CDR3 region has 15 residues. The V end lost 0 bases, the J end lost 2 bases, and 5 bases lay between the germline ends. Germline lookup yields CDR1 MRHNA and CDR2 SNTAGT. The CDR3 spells CASSDSSAGANVLTF. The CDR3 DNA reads TGTGCCAGCAGTGACTCTAGCGCTGGGGCCAACGTCCTGACTTTC.

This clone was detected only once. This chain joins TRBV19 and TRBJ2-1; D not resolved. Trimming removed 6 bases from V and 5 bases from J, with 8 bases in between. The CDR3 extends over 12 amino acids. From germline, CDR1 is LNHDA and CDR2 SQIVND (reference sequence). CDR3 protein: CASSFLDNEQFF. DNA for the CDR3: TGTGCCAGTAGCTTTCTGGACAATGAGCAGTTCTTC.

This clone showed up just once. This CDR3 reads CASSPTGEGTGELFF. The CDR3 DNA sequence: TGTGCCAGCAGTCCAACAGGGGAGGGAACCGGGGAGCTGTTTTTT. The chain employs TRBV28 and TRBJ2-2, with D possibly being TRBD1 or TRBD2 (7 bases each). This CDR3 has 15 amino acids. Per germline, CDR1 MDHEN and CDR2 SYDVKM. Trimming stripped 5 bases from V and 5 bases from J, with 15 bases between.

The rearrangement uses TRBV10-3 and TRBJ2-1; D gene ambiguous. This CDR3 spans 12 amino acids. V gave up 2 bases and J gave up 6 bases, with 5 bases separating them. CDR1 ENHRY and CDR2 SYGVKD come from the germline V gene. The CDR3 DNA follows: TGTGCCATCAGTGAGACCTCCAATGAGCAGTTCTTC. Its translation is CAISETSNEQFF.

The CDR3, as DNA: TGTGCCAGCAGCCAGCCATCCGGGAAGAACACTGAAGCTTTCTTT. Translating gives CASSQPSGKNTEAFF. The V gene is TRBV28, the J gene TRBJ1-1; no reliable D call. The germline V gene has CDR1 MDHEN and CDR2 SYDVKM. V was trimmed by 6 bases and J by 1 base, leaving 15 bases between them. The CDR3 is 15 amino acids.

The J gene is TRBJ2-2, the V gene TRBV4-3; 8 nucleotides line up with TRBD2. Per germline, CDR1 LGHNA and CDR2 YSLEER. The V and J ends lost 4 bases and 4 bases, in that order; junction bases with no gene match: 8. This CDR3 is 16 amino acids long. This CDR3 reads CASSRGREGPTGELFF. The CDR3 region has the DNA TGCGCCAGCAGCCGTGGTCGGGAGGGCCCCACCGGGGAGCTGTTTTTT.

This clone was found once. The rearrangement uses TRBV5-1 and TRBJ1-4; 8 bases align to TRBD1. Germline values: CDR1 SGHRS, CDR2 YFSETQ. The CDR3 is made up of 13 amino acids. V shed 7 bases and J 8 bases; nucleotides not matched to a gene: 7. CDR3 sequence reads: CASAQTGEEKLFF. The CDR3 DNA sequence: TGCGCCAGCGCCCAGACAGGGGAGGAAAAACTGTTTTTT.

CDR3 in amino acids: CASSGGTAIYEQYF. The CDR3 nucleotides are TGTGCCAGCAGTGGGGGGACAGCAATCTACGAGCAGTACTTC. The V and J genes are TRBV6-5 and TRBJ2-7, with D maybe TRBD1 (7 bases). From germline, CDR1 is MNHEY and CDR2 SVGAGI. The CDR3 contains 14 residues. V was cut by 5 bases and J by 3 bases, with 14 bases left in between.

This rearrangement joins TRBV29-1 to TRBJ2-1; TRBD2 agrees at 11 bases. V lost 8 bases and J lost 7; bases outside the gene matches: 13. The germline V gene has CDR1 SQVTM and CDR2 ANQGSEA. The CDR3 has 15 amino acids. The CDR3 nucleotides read TGCAGCCTTAAACCCACCGGGACTAGCGGTAATGAGCAGTTCTTC. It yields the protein CSLKPTGTSGNEQFF.

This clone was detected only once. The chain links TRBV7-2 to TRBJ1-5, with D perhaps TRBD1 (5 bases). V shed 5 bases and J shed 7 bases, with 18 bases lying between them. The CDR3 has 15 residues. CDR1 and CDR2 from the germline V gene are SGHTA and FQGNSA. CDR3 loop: CASSAKGGGAQPQHF. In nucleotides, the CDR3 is TGTGCCAGCAGCGCCAAGGGTGGTGGGGCCCAGCCCCAGCATTTT.

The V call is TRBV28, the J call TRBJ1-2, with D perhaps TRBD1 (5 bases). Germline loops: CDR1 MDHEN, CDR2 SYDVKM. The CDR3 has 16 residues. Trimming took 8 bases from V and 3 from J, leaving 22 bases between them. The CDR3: CASAKGGTTGDYGYTF. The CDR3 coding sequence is TGTGCCAGCGCAAAAGGCGGGACGACCGGGGACTATGGCTACACCTTC.

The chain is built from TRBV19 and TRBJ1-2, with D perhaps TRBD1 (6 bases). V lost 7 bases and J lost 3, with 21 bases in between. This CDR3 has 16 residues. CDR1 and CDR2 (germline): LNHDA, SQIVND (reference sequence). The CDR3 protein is CASTSFGGLTDYGYTF. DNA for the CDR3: TGTGCCAGTACCTCCTTCGGGGGGCTAACGGACTATGGCTACACCTTC.

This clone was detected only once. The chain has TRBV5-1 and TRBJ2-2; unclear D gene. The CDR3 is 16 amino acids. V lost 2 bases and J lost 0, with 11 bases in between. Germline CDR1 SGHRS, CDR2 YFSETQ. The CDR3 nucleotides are TGCGCCAGCAGCTTTTTTGTCACCCCGAACACCGGGGAGCTGTTTTTT. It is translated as CASSFFVTPNTGELFF.

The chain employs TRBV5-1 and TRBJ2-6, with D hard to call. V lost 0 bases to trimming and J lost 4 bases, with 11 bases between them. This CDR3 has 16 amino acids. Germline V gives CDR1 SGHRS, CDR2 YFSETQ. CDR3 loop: CASSLAPAPGANVLTF. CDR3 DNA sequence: TGCGCCAGCAGCTTGGCTCCGGCCCCCGGGGCCAACGTCCTGACTTTC.

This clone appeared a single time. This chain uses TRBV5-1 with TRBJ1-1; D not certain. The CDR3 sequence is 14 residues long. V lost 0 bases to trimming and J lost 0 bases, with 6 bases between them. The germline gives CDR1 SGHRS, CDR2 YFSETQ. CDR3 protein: CASSLVVLNTEAFF. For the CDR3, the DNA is TGCGCCAGCAGCTTGGTTGTTCTGAACACTGAAGCTTTCTTT. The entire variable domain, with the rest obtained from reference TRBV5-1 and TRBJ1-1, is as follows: KAGVTQTPRYLIKTRGQQVTLSCSPISGHRSVSWYQQTPGQGLQFLFEYFSETQRNKGNFPGRFSGRQFSNSRSEMNVSTLELGDSALYLCASSLVVLNTEAFFGQGTRLTVV.

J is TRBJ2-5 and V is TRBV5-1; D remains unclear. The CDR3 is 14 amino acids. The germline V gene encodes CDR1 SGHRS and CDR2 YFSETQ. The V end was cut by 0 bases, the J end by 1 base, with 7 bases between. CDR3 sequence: CASSLGRTQETQYF. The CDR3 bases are TGCGCCAGCAGCTTGGGACGGACCCAAGAGACCCAGTACTTC.

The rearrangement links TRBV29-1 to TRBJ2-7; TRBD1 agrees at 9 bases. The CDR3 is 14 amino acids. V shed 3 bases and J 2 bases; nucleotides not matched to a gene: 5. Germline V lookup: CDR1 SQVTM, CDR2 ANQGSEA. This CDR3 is CSVESGQGTYEQYF. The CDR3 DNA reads TGCAGCGTTGAGTCCGGACAGGGGACCTACGAGCAGTACTTC.

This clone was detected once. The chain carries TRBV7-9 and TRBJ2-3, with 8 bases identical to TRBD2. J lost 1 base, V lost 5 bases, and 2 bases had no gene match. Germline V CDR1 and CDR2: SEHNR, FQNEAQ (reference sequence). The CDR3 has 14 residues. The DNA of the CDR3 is TGTGCCAGCAGCGTTAGCGGGGGCACAGATACGCAGTATTTT. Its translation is CASSVSGGTDTQYF.

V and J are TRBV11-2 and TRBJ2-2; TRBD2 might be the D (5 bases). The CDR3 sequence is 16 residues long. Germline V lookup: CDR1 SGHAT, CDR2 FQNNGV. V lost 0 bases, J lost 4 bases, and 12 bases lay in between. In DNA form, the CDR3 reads TGTGCCAGCAGCTTAGAAGGACTCCAAGGCACCGGGGAGCTGTTTTTT. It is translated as CASSLEGLQGTGELFF.

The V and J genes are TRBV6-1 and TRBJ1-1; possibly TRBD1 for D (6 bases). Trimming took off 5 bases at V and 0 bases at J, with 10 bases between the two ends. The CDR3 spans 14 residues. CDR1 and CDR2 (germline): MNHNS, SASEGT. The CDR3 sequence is CASSTQGMNTEAFF. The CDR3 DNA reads TGTGCCAGCAGTACGCAGGGGATGAACACTGAAGCTTTCTTT.

CDR3 in amino acids: CASSLGTSGRNNEQFF. The CDR3 DNA follows: TGCGCCAGCAGCCTGGGGACTAGCGGGAGAAACAATGAGCAGTTCTTC. The chain links TRBV5-1 to TRBJ2-1; 14 bases are shared with TRBD2. The germline V gene has CDR1 SGHRS and CDR2 YFSETQ. This CDR3 has 16 amino acids. Unmatched junction bases numbered 5, after V lost 4 bases and J lost 5 bases.

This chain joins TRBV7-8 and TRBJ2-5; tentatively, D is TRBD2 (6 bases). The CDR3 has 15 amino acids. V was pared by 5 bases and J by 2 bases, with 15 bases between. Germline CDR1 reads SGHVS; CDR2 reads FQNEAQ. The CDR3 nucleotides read TGTGCCAGCAGCCGGAGGGCCAACCAACAAGAGACCCAGTACTTC. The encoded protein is CASSRRANQQETQYF.

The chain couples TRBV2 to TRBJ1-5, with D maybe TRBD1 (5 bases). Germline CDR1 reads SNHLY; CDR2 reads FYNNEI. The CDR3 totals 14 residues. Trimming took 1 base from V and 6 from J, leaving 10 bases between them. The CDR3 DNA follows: TGTGCCAGCAGTGAAGGCACCGGGGGTCAGCCCCAGCATTTT. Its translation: CASSEGTGGQPQHF.

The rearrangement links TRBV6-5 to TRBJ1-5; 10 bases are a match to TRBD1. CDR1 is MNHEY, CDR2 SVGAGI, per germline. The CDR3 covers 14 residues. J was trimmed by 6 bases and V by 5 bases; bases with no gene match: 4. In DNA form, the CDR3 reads TGTGCCAGCAGTCAGACAGGGGGCGGTCAGCCCCAGCATTTT. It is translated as CASSQTGGGQPQHF.

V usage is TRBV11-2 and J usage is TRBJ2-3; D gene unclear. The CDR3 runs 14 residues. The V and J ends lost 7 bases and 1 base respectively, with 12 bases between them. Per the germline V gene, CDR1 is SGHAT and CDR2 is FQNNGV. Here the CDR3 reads CASTPPTRTDTQYF. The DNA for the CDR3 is TGTGCCAGCACCCCCCCCACCCGCACAGATACGCAGTATTTT. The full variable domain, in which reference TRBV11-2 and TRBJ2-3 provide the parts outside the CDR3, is EAGVAQSPRYKIIEKRQSVAFWCNPISGHATLYWYQQILGQGPKLLIQFQNNGVVDDSQLPKDRFSAERLKGVDSTLKIQPAKLEDSAVYLCASTPPTRTDTQYFGPGTRLTVL.

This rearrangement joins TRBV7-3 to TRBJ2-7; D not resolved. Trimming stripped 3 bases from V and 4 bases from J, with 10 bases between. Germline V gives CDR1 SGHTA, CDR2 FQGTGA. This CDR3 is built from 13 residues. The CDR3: CASSFSGSYEQYF. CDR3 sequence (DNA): TGTGCCAGCAGCTTTTCCGGGTCGTACGAGCAGTACTTC.